This TCR beta chain stems from a study of T cell responses to AZD1222 COVID-19 vaccine. General study results and limits: There were mostly white British donors and more females than males, and clonal diversity was possibly underestimated.

The protocol was immunoSEQ multiplex PCR, while the TCRdb copy is restricted to in-frame clones and leaves out a portion. The sample lists roughly 97,000 clones; about 89% were seen once. Germline assignment: CDR1 ENHRY and CDR2 SYGVKD. The CDR3 is made up of 14 amino acids. Deletions cut 4 bases from V and 6 bases from J, with 14 bases between. As concerns this clone: What it binds is unknown.

This specimen was peripheral blood, taken 28 days after the second dose of the MenACWY control vaccine. This chain links TRBV10-3 with TRBJ2-3, with TRBD2 as a possible D gene (6 bases). The sequence was collected from an adult who received the MenACWY meningococcal vaccine as a control. The CDR3 DNA follows: TGTGCCATCAGTGGGGCGGAGGGTGCGGATACGCAGTATTTT. It codes for CAISGAEGADTQYF.